A selection of T cell receptor beta chains follows, all from one sample in a study of early T cells in non-severe SARS-CoV-2 infection. TCRdb independently ran MiXCR on the 5' RACE reads; one entry per CDR3 protein. This table holds approximately 100,000 distinct CDR3 sequences, approximately 15% found once. Sequences were obtained from whole blood. The receptors shown here come from an adult who was a healthcare worker with PCR-confirmed SARS-CoV-2 infection or an uninfected control (not recorded which). CDR3s leave out the opening cysteine and the closing phenylalanine or tryptophan. Each record gives: J gene, V gene, CDR3 protein.

>TRBJ2-3|TRBV9
ASSVEGSTDTQY
>TRBJ1-5|TRBV7-9
ASSRGSTSNQPQH
>TRBJ1-4|TRBV11-2
ASSLGGSTDEKLF
>TRBJ2-5|TRBV7-3
ASSLTARGPRETQY
>TRBJ1-1|TRBV5-1
ASSLDSTDTEAF
>TRBJ2-4|TRBV30
AWSGGLLAKNIQY
>TRBJ2-7|TRBV5-1
ASSLESGTGREQY
>TRBJ2-3|TRBV20-1
SAGSDSHTDTQY
>TRBJ1-2|TRBV29-1
SVDWGGDYGYT
>TRBJ1-5|TRBV7-8
ASSLGPAPRDQPQH
>TRBJ2-7|TRBV12-5
ASGPGSGPTYEQY
>TRBJ2-5|TRBV6-5
ASSSPGQETQY
>TRBJ1-1|TRBV20-1
SAREDGDAF
>TRBJ1-2|TRBV27
ASSLGTGFGYGYT
>TRBJ2-7|TRBV9
ASSAAGTGGEQY
>TRBJ1-2|TRBV4-2
ASSQDNSYGYT